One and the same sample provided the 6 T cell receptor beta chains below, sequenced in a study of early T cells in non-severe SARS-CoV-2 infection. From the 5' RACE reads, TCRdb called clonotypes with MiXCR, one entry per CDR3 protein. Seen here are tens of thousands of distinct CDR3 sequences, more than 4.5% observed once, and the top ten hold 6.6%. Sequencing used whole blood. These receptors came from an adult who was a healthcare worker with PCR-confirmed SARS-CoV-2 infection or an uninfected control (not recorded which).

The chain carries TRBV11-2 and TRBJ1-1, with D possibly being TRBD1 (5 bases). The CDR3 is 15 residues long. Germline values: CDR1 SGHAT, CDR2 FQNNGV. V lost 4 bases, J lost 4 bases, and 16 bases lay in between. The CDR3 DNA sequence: TGTGCCAGCAGCTCCAGCGGGGGTGGTAGCACTGAAGCTTTCTTT. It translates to CASSSSGGGSTEAFF.

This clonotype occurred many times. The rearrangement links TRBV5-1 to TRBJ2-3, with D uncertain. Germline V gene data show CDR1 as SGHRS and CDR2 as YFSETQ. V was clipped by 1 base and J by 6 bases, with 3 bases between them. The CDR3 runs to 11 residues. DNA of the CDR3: TGCGCCAGCAGCTTGTGGGATACGCAGTATTTT. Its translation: CASSLWDTQYF. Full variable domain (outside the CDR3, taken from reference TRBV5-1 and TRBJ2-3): KAGVTQTPRYLIKTRGQQVTLSCSPISGHRSVSWYQQTPGQGLQFLFEYFSETQRNKGNFPGRFSGRQFSNSRSEMNVSTLELGDSALYLCASSLWDTQYFGPGTRLTVL.

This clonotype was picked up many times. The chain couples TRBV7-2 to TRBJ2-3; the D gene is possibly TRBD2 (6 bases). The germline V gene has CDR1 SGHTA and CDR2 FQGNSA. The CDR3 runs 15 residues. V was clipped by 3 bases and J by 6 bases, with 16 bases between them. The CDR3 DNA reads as TGTGCCAGCAGCTTCGGGGGACCTCGATCGGATACGCAGTATTTT. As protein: CASSFGGPRSDTQYF.

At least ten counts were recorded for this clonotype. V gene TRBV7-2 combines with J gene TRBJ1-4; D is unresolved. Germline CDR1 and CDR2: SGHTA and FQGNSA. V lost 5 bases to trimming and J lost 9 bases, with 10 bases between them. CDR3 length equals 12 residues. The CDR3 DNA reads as TGTGCCAGCAGCCCTTCGCCCCAAAAACTGTTTTTT. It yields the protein CASSPSPQKLFF.

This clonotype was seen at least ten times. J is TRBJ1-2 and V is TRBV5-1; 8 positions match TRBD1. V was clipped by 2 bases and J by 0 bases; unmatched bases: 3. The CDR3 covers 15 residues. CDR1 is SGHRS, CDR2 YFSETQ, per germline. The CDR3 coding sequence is TGCGCCAGCAGCTTTTTACAGGGGGCTAACTATGGCTACACCTTC. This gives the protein CASSFLQGANYGYTF. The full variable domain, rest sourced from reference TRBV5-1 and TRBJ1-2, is KAGVTQTPRYLIKTRGQQVTLSCSPISGHRSVSWYQQTPGQGLQFLFEYFSETQRNKGNFPGRFSGRQFSNSRSEMNVSTLELGDSALYLCASSFLQGANYGYTFGSGTRLTVV.

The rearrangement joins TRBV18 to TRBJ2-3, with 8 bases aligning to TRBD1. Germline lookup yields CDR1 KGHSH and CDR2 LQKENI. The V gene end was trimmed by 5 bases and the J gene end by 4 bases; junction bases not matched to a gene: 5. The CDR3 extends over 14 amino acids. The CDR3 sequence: CASSGQGFADTQYF. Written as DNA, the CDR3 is TGTGCCAGCTCAGGACAGGGATTCGCAGATACGCAGTATTTT.